Each of the 19 T cell receptor beta chains below was sequenced from the same sample in a study of cytomegalovirus exposure and HLA in healthy donors. The PCR contained 60 Vbeta and 13 Jbeta primers. Sequenced by immunoSEQ multiplex PCR; TCRdb stores in-frame clones only, minus some. This sample yields some 110,000 clones, of which under 80% are seen a single time; 13% belongs to the top ten. Sequenced input: PBMCs. The receptors here all came from a woman aged 55-70 years in good health and CMV-seropositive.

V gene TRBV6-4 combines with J gene TRBJ2-2; TRBD2 matches at 7 bases. V lost 3 bases to trimming and J lost 4 bases; unmatched junction nucleotides: 2. CDR3 length: 14 amino acids. Germline lookup yields CDR1 MRHNA and CDR2 SNTAGT. In DNA, the CDR3 is TGTGCCAGCAGTGATCGCGGGAGCACCGGGGAGCTGTTTTTT. Amino acid sequence: CASSDRGSTGELFF.

This clone occurred a few times. The chain employs TRBV19 and TRBJ1-5; the D is unclear. V lost 2 bases and J lost 2, with 10 bases in between. The CDR3 loop spans 15 amino acids. The germline V gene has CDR1 LNHDA and CDR2 SQIVND (reference sequence). The CDR3 spells CASSITGIRNQPQHF. DNA of the CDR3: TGTGCCAGTAGTATAACGGGGATCCGCAATCAGCCCCAGCATTTT.

The chain employs TRBV5-4 and TRBJ2-3; 8 bases align to TRBD2. This CDR3 has 16 residues. The J segment lost 0 bases and the V segment lost 0 bases, leaving 3 bases of the junction unmatched. The V gene's germline CDR1 is SGHNT and CDR2 YYREEE (reference sequence). The CDR3 loop is CASSLVVAGSTDTQYF. The DNA of the CDR3 is TGTGCCAGCAGCTTGGTGGTAGCGGGAAGCACAGATACGCAGTATTTT.

The rearrangement uses TRBV5-1 and TRBJ2-5; 13 bases map to TRBD2. The CDR3 has 16 amino acids. Trimming took 3 bases from V and 11 from J; bases not matched to a gene: 13. Germline lookup yields CDR1 SGHRS and CDR2 YFSETQ. CDR3 in amino acids: CASSSQTSGRAQEQYF. In nucleotides, the CDR3 is TGCGCCAGCAGCTCGCAAACTAGCGGGAGGGCTCAAGAGCAGTACTTC.

V is TRBV7-2 and J is TRBJ2-7; TRBD1 matches 8 bases. This CDR3 has 16 residues. Germline assignment: CDR1 SGHTA and CDR2 FQGNSA. Trimming removed 5 bases from V and 4 bases from J; junction bases left unmatched: 13. The CDR3 region is CASSPHGQGGVYEQYF. CDR3 DNA: TGTGCCAGCAGCCCACACGGACAGGGCGGGGTATACGAGCAGTACTTC. The whole variable domain, remainder taken from reference TRBV7-2 and TRBJ2-7, is GAGVSQSPSNKVTEKGKDVELRCDPISGHTALYWYRQSLGQGLEFLIYFQGNSAPDKSGLPSDRFSAERTGGSVSTLTIQRTQQEDSAVYLCASSPHGQGGVYEQYFGPGTRLTVT.

J is TRBJ1-5 and V is TRBV28, with D unresolved. Trimming removed 5 bases at V and 7 bases at J, with 21 bases between. Germline assignment: CDR1 MDHEN and CDR2 SYDVKM. CDR3 length: 16 amino acids. The CDR3 DNA sequence: TGTGCCAGCAGTCCAAGGGAGGACGGCGCCAAGCAGCCCCAGCATTTT. This gives the protein CASSPREDGAKQPQHF. Full variable domain (remainder filled in from reference TRBV28 and TRBJ1-5): DVKVTQSSRYLVKRTGEKVFLECVQDMDHENMFWYRQDPGLGLRLIYFSYDVKMKEKGDIPEGYSVSREKKERFSLILESASTNQTSMYLCASSPREDGAKQPQHFGDGTRLSIL.

The rearrangement joins TRBV15 to TRBJ2-3, with TRBD2 as a possible D gene (5 bases). The CDR3 sequence is 15 residues long. V shed 3 bases and J shed 3 bases, with 13 bases lying between them. Germline CDR1 and CDR2: LNHNV and YYDKDF (reference sequence). This chain's CDR3 is CATSSVGGQTDTQYF. CDR3 in DNA: TGTGCCACCAGCAGCGTGGGCGGGCAGACAGATACGCAGTATTTT.

The rearrangement links TRBV7-6 to TRBJ2-7; TRBD1 is a possible D gene (5 bases). CDR3 length: 13 residues. V was pared by 0 bases and J by 4 bases, with 7 bases between. Germline V gives CDR1 SGHVS, CDR2 FNYEAQ. The CDR3 DNA is TGTGCCAGCAGCTTAGCAGGGGTATACGAGCAGTACTTC. Residues: CASSLAGVYEQYF. The full variable domain, with the rest looked up from reference TRBV7-6 and TRBJ2-7, is GAGVSQSPRYKVTKRGQDVALRCDPISGHVSLYWYRQALGQGPEFLTYFNYEAQQDKSGLPNDRFSAERPEGSISTLTIQRTEQRDSAMYRCASSLAGVYEQYFGPGTRLTVT.

The V gene is TRBV6-5, the J gene TRBJ1-6; 10 nucleotides match TRBD1. J lost 7 bases, V lost 4 bases, and 1 base had no gene match. This CDR3 contains 14 residues. CDR1 is MNHEY, CDR2 SVGAGI, per germline. The CDR3 spells CASSSTGGNSPLHF. The CDR3 coding sequence is TGTGCCAGCAGTTCGACAGGGGGCAATTCACCCCTCCACTTT.

The V gene is TRBV7-9, the J gene TRBJ2-7, with D possibly being TRBD1 (6 bases). There are 15 residues in the CDR3. The germline V and J ends were trimmed by 6 bases and 3 bases, with 18 bases remaining between them. CDR1 SEHNR and CDR2 FQNEAQ come from the germline V gene (reference sequence). CDR3 loop: CASRPGQIDFYEQYF. DNA for the CDR3: TGTGCCAGCAGACCCGGACAGATTGACTTCTACGAGCAGTACTTC.

The CDR3 DNA reads as TGTGCCAGCAGCCTCAATCGAGGGAACCAAAACTATGGCTACACCTTC. Protein sequence: CASSLNRGNQNYGYTF. J is TRBJ1-2 and V is TRBV7-8; D call uncertain. CDR3 size: 16 residues. Germline assignment: CDR1 SGHVS and CDR2 FQNEAQ. V lost 5 bases, J lost 2 bases, and 18 bases lay in between.

Note on this clone: The junction differs from germline at one of its ends, possibly a read error. The CDR3 spells CACSDESTRADTQYF. The DNA for the CDR3 is TGTGCCTGTAGTGATGAGTCAACACGGGCAGATACGCAGTATTTT. This sequence joins TRBV30 and TRBJ2-3; D remains ambiguous. CDR3 size: 15 residues. Germline loops: CDR1 GTSNPN, CDR2 SVGIG (reference sequence).

The chain couples TRBV15 to TRBJ2-2; 8 nucleotides agree with TRBD1. The germline gives CDR1 LNHNV, CDR2 YYDKDF (reference sequence). The J segment lost 8 bases and the V segment lost 3 bases, leaving 5 bases of the junction unmatched. This CDR3 is 14 amino acids long. CDR3 amino acids: CATSSRQGFGELFF. The CDR3 DNA reads as TGTGCCACCAGCAGCCGACAGGGGTTTGGGGAGCTGTTTTTT.

The genes are TRBV11-2 and TRBJ2-7, with TRBD1 identical over 12 bases. Germline V gene sequence: CDR1 SGHAT, CDR2 FQNNGV. With V trimmed by 1 base and J by 4 bases, 5 bases remained unmatched. The CDR3 is 16 amino acids. The CDR3: CASSLGGTGGEYEQYF. CDR3 in DNA: TGTGCCAGCAGCTTAGGGGGGACAGGGGGCGAGTACGAGCAGTACTTC.

V and J are TRBV9 and TRBJ2-1; 7 nucleotides align to TRBD2. Looked up from germline, CDR1 is SGDLS and CDR2 is YYNGEE. The CDR3 has 15 residues. The ends lost 0 bases at V and 7 bases at J; junction bases unmatched: 7. CDR3 loop: CASSVGAGVVNEQFF. CDR3 coding DNA: TGTGCCAGCAGCGTAGGTGCGGGAGTAGTGAATGAGCAGTTCTTC.

This chain uses TRBV6-6 with TRBJ2-2; tentatively, D is TRBD2 (7 bases). Germline loops: CDR1 MNHNY, CDR2 SVGAGI (reference sequence). The CDR3 consists of 15 residues. Trimming stripped 5 bases from V and 5 bases from J, with 15 bases between. The CDR3 bases are TGTGCCAGCAGTCTCGAACGGGGGGCTACCGGGGAGCTGTTTTTT. Translating it yields CASSLERGATGELFF.

V usage is TRBV7-2 and J usage is TRBJ1-1, with no clear D. CDR3 length: 15 residues. V lost 5 bases to trimming and J lost 3 bases, with 16 bases between them. Looked up from germline, CDR1 is SGHTA and CDR2 is FQGNSA. DNA for the CDR3: TGTGCCAGCAGCGCTCGAAGGGAGCGAGACACTGAAGCTTTCTTT. Translating it yields CASSARRERDTEAFF. The entire variable domain, with the rest obtained from reference TRBV7-2 and TRBJ1-1, is as follows: GAGVSQSPSNKVTEKGKDVELRCDPISGHTALYWYRQSLGQGLEFLIYFQGNSAPDKSGLPSDRFSAERTGGSVSTLTIQRTQQEDSAVYLCASSARRERDTEAFFGQGTRLTVV.

The DNA of the CDR3 is TGTGCCAGCAGTGAAGAGGGGGGACTAGCGGGAGTCAACAATGAGCAGTTCTTC. It is translated as CASSEEGGLAGVNNEQFF. The chain employs TRBV6-1 and TRBJ2-1; TRBD2 matches at 14 bases. V shed 1 base and J 5 bases; nucleotides not matched to a gene: 7. The CDR3 is 18 amino acids. The V gene's germline CDR1 is MNHNS and CDR2 SASEGT.

This chain links TRBV6-5 with TRBJ1-6, with D possibly matching TRBD1 (5 bases). The CDR3 consists of 16 residues. Germline V lookup: CDR1 MNHEY, CDR2 SVGAGI. The V end lost 2 bases, the J end lost 6 bases, and 14 bases lay between the germline ends. The CDR3 reads CASSYDRTGFNSPLHF. CDR3 sequence (DNA): TGTGCCAGCAGTTACGACAGAACCGGTTTTAATTCACCCCTCCACTTT.